Presented here are 7 T cell receptor beta chains from one specimen sequenced in a study of shared clonotypes between healthy human individuals. The assay was immunoSEQ multiplex PCR, and TCRdb's table has in-frame clones only and misses some. The table shows more than 1.2 million clones, with about 98.5% occurring only once. The sequenced sample consisted of naive CD4+ T cells sorted from blood. Subset in this sample: CD45RA+ positively selected. These receptors were taken from a man aged 25 to 40 in good health.

This clone was found a few times. Other DNA sequences in the sample encode the same CDR3. This rearrangement joins TRBV11-2 to TRBJ2-5, with D uncertain. CDR1 is SGHAT and CDR2 is FQNNGV in the germline V gene. Deletions cut 2 bases from V and 5 bases from J, with 3 bases between. The CDR3 loop spans 11 amino acids. In nucleotides, the CDR3 is TGTGCCAGCAGCTTAAGCGAGACCCAGTACTTC. Its protein product is CASSLSETQYF. Using reference TRBV11-2 and TRBJ2-5 for the parts outside the CDR3, the full variable domain is EAGVAQSPRYKIIEKRQSVAFWCNPISGHATLYWYQQILGQGPKLLIQFQNNGVVDDSQLPKDRFSAERLKGVDSTLKIQPAKLEDSAVYLCASSLSETQYFGPGTRLLVL.

The gene calls are TRBV5-1 and TRBJ2-5; D is undetermined. V was shortened by 3 bases and J by 7 bases, with 10 bases between the two germline ends. This CDR3 is 12 amino acids long. The germline V gene has CDR1 SGHRS and CDR2 YFSETQ. The CDR3 spells CASSSDYGTQYF. CDR3 nucleotides: TGCGCCAGCAGCTCGGATTACGGGACCCAGTACTTC.

CDR3 coding DNA: TGTGCCAGCAGTTGGGACAGGTCACCTCATGAAGCTTTCTTT. Its translation is CASSWDRSPHEAFF. The genes are TRBV28 and TRBJ1-1, with TRBD1 identical over 8 bases. Germline V gene lookup returns CDR1 MDHEN and CDR2 SYDVKM. J gave up 7 bases and V 4 bases, and 8 bases lay outside the gene matches. The CDR3 spans 14 residues.

As regards this clone: The same CDR3 also results from other DNA sequences found in this sample. The chain couples TRBV5-1 to TRBJ1-5; D perhaps matches TRBD1 (6 bases). V gave up 0 bases and J gave up 7 bases, with 11 bases separating them. Germline V gene data show CDR1 as SGHRS and CDR2 as YFSETQ. This CDR3 has 14 amino acids. The CDR3 spells CASSLDGGGQPQHF. The CDR3 region has the DNA TGCGCCAGCAGCTTGGATGGAGGGGGGCAGCCCCAGCATTTT.

The chain joins TRBV2 to TRBJ2-5, with D hard to call. From germline, CDR1 is SNHLY and CDR2 FYNNEI. Trimming pared 5 bases from V and 3 bases from J, leaving 19 bases between. The CDR3 is made up of 16 amino acids. The CDR3 DNA sequence: TGTGCCAGCAGTCCTCTAGGGTTGGGGTGGGAAGAGACCCAGTACTTC. Residues: CASSPLGLGWEETQYF.

The V gene is TRBV19, the J gene TRBJ2-1; 8 bases agree with TRBD2. Trimming removed 3 bases from V and 4 bases from J; junction bases left unmatched: 8. Looked up from germline, CDR1 is LNHDA and CDR2 is SQIVND (reference sequence). CDR3 size: 16 residues. As DNA, the CDR3 is TGTGCCAGTAGTATGGGACGGGAGGGCCTTTACAATGAGCAGTTCTTC. Translation gives CASSMGREGLYNEQFF.

The gene calls are TRBV19 and TRBJ1-4; tentative D call: TRBD1 (6 bases). The CDR3 sequence is 14 residues long. V was cut by 7 bases and J by 4 bases, with 13 bases left in between. CDR1 and CDR2 from the germline V gene are LNHDA and SQIVND (reference sequence). The CDR3 DNA sequence: TGTGCCAGTAACGCTGGACAGTTTAATGAAAAACTGTTTTTT. This gives the protein CASNAGQFNEKLFF.